The T cell receptor beta chain under discussion was sequenced for a study of shared clonotypes between healthy human individuals (dated by TCRdb to 2020 to 2021). Background on the whole study: The cohort comprised two women and a few men aged 18 to 49 years. For each donor, three plates each were used for CD4 naive and CD4 memory, two plates were used for CD8 naive, and one plate was used for CD8 memory. Blood TCR repertoires of roughly five healthy adults were deeply sequenced to estimate repertoire size and the extent of clonotype sharing between individuals. Leukapheresis yielded between about 0.8 and 9.5 billion PBMCs per donor. Different laboratories and diverse techniques were used to prepare libraries and sequence TCR repertoires, to increase sequencing depth and limit assay-specific biases. Overall study results and their limits: Rarefaction of sorted-subset datasets indicated incomplete sequencing despite the large sequencing depth. Compared with non-shared clonotypes, the clonotypes found in all four sorted-subset donors had higher generation probabilities. The small number of donors limited the genetic and exposure-history diversity represented. Pairwise subsampling led to the expectation that sequencing depth would affect the degree of clonotype sharing among donors. Sharing across several donors was observed for 5% to 6.5% of naive CD4, 3% to 3.5% of naive CD8, 2% to 2.5% of memory CD4, and about 0.4% of memory CD8 clonotypes. Sampling was restricted to blood, and TCR repertoires in tissues likely differ from the TCR repertoires found in blood. Estimated clonotype richness was generally larger for naive than for memory subsets.

Using the deep immunoSEQ assay, multiplex PCR amplified TCR CDR3 regions from genomic DNA. Extracted genomic DNA from each cell subset was spread evenly across all wells of several immunoSEQ 96-well plates, with each plate serving as a replicate. For sorted subsets, about 200 ng genomic DNA, equal to about 30,000 T cell genomes, was loaded into each replicate PCR. The purified libraries were quantified using a Qubit 3.0 fluorometer, sized with a Bioanalyzer 2100, and then quantified again using the KAPA Library Quantification kit. Every immunoSEQ 96-well plate was sequenced on a dedicated single-read 150-cycle Illumina NextSeq 550 flow cell. In the authors' own workflow: Because the immunoSEQ output held only junctional sequences and lacked quality scores, the filtering could not match the filtering applied to full-length reads. Sequences were annotated with PyIR, a Python wrapper for IgBLAST v1.9, and V/J genes and CDR3 were assigned using IMGT germline references. Reads were filtered out if the reads had weak V/J assignments (E-value above 1e-6), no CDR3, stop codons, out-of-frame junctions, or ambiguous translated residues. V3J clonotypes were defined as sequences sharing an identical inferred V gene, J gene, and CDR3 amino acid sequence. The percentage overlap between two repertoires was calculated by dividing the number of shared unique clonotypes by the size of the smaller repertoire. Three approaches were used to assess repertoire richness: RTK rarefaction, the Chao1 estimator, and Recon v2.1 estimates of unobserved clonotypes. OLGA was used to compute generation probabilities for all TCRbeta clonotypes that the gDNA method yielded from a few donors. TCRdb retrieved this table from immuneACCESS and kept in-frame rearrangements only. Not all clones are present; in checked studies, unresolved V genes account for under half, and no reason is known for the remainder. That table supplies the V and J calls and clone size; D and trimming were determined from the DNA. Present in this sample are millions of clones, approximately 94% of which were seen just once. 0.85% to 1.2% of the sample goes to the ten largest clones.

Of note for this clone: What this receptor recognizes is not known. The input lacks base qualities; no much larger clone sits a single base away.

CD8 naive samples were obtained by positive selection for CCR7 among CD45RO-negative cells, yielding a CD45RA+CCR7+ population from which TemRA cells were excluded. Donors were healthy HIV-negative adults with no recently reported acute infections or vaccinations. Every donor was a Caucasian adult living in Nashville, Tennessee, USA. Blood was collected by leukapheresis, and PBMCs were isolated by Ficoll-Histopaque density gradient centrifugation and then cryopreserved in liquid nitrogen vapor phase. Analytical flow cytometry was used to check the purity and quantity of every magnetically sorted T cell population. From each sorted fraction, genomic DNA was isolated and quantified by UV absorbance on a Nanodrop 2000c. The sequenced sample was naive CD8+ T cells sorted from blood. Reading the label with the study, this specimen's cell subset or site is: CD45RA+CCR7+. This receptor was obtained from a man between 18 and 35 years old in good health.

In nucleotide form, the sequence is TGTGCCAGTAGTAAACGGCGGGGGATCGCAGATACGCAGTATTTT. It specifies CASSKRRGIADTQYF. Recombination connected TRBV19 to TRBJ2-3, with 7 central nucleotides matching TRBD2. The junction shows trimming of 4 bases on V and 4 bases on J, and the gene matches do not reach 8 bases of it. The CDR3 runs 15 residues from the cysteine to the phenylalanine. Just CDR3 DNA is preserved here, 45 bases in frame from base 1. Reading the germline V gene (reference sequence) gives CDR1 LNHDA and CDR2 SQIVND.